These 4 T cell receptor beta chains were all obtained from the same sample, sequenced in a study of molecular identifiers for immune sequencing clone quantification. TCRdb used MiXCR to reprocess the PCR reads, holding one entry per CDR3 protein. This table has over 300,000 distinct CDR3 sequences, about a quarter appearing once. Sequencing was carried out using naive CD8+ T cells from blood, with Jurkat cell RNA spiked in. Regarding subset: FACS-sorted CD8+CD4-CCR7+CD45RA+ naive T cells. The receptors originated from a human donor in good health. Some libraries in this study had Jurkat cell RNA spiked in.

This clonotype was counted at least ten times. This sequence joins TRBV6-5 and TRBJ2-2; 7 bases align to TRBD2. J lost 6 bases, V lost 6 bases, and 4 bases had no gene match. This CDR3 contains 13 residues. Germline CDR1 and CDR2: MNHEY and SVGAGI. CDR3 loop: CASRLTSAGELFF. The CDR3 coding sequence is TGTGCCAGCAGGCTTACTAGCGCCGGGGAGCTGTTTTTT.

As to this clonotype: It may be a read error: a sequence one base away is much more abundant. The chain couples TRBV29-1 to TRBJ2-2, with TRBD2 identical over 10 bases. The CDR3 totals 17 residues. Trimming cost V 6 bases and J 2 bases; bases outside gene matches: 12. Germline V CDR1 and CDR2: SQVTM, ANQGSEA. The CDR3 is CSVTGSSGSQNTGELFF. In nucleotides, the CDR3 is TGCAGCGTAACCGGGTCTAGCGGGAGCCAAAACACCGGGGAGCTGTTTTTT.

The chain combines TRBV6-2 or TRBV6-3 with TRBJ2-7; D unresolved. Trimming pared 6 bases from V and 4 bases from J, leaving 16 bases between. Germline CDR1 MNHEY, CDR2 SVGEGT. This CDR3 region has 14 residues. CDR3 region: CASSGDTEGYEQYF. CDR3 nucleotides: TGTGCCAGCAGCGGCGACACGGAAGGGTACGAGCAGTACTTC.

On this clonotype: A much more abundant neighbour one base away suggests this may be a read error. V and J are TRBV20-1 and TRBJ1-5, with TRBD1 as a possible D gene (5 bases). The CDR3 sequence is 12 residues long. Germline V gene data show CDR1 as DFQATT and CDR2 as SNEGSKA (reference sequence). CDR3 protein: CGAWDSNQPQHF. CDR3 nucleotide sequence: TGCGGTGCTTGGGACAGCAATCAGCCCCAGCATTTT.